Here is one T cell receptor beta chain with its context. Its specificity is not known. The data derive from a study of PD-1 blockade in mismatch repair-deficient tumors. Findings and caveats of the study: After pembrolizumab, tumor-resident clones rose rapidly, then generally contracted before radiologic responses.

Trimming took off 1 base at V and 5 bases at J, with 14 bases between the two ends. The CDR3 is 15 amino acids. Germline-derived CDR1 and CDR2 are LGHNA and YSLEER. Mismatch repair deficiency was confirmed in all patients, by PCR or immunohistochemistry. Clones were sequenced by immunoSEQ multiplex PCR, and TCRdb holds only the in-frame ones, with some missing. The data show under 150,000 clones, roughly nine tenths seen once. This TCR came from an adult with mismatch repair-deficient cancer. The sequenced sample was peripheral blood, obtained 44 weeks after starting pembrolizumab. The V call is TRBV4-3, the J call TRBJ2-5; possibly TRBD2 for D (6 bases). Here the CDR3 DNA reads TGCGCCAGCAGCCAAGTGGGGGGACTCCGGGAGACCCAGTACTTC. Amino acid sequence: CASSQVGGLRETQYF.